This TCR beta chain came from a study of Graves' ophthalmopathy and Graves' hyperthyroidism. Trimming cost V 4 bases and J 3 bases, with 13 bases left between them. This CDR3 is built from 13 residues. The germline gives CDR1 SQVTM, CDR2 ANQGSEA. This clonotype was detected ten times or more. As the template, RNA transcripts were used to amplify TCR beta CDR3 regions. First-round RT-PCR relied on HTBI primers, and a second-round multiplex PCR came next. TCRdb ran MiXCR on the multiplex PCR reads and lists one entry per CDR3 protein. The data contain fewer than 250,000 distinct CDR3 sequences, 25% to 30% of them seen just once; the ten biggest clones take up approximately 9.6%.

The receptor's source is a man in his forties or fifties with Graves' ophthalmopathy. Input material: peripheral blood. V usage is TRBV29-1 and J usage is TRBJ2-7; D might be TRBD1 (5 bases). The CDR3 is CSVASTEDYEQYF. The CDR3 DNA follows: TGCAGCGTTGCCTCGACAGAAGACTACGAGCAGTACTTC.